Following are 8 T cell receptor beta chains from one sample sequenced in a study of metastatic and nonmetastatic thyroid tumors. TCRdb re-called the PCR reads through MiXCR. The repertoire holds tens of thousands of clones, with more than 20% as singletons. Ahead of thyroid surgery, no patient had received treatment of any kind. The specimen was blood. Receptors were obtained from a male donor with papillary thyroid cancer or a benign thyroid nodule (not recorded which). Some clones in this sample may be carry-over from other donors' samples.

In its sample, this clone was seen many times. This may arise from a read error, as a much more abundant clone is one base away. CDR3 region: CASSLGVHEQYF. The CDR3 region has the DNA TGTGCCAGCAGCTTAGGGGTACACGAGCAGTACTTC. The rearrangement uses TRBV7-8 and TRBJ2-7; D gene uncertain. The germline V and J ends were trimmed by 1 base and 5 bases, with 6 bases remaining between them. This CDR3 has 12 residues. The germline V gene has CDR1 SGHVS and CDR2 FQNEAQ.

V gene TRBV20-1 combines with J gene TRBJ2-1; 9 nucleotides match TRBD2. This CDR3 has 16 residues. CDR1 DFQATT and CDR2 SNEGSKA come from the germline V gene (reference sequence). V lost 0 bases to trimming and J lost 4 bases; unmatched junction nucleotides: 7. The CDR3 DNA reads TGCAGTGCTAGAGATCAGGTAGCGGGGGATTACAATGAGCAGTTCTTC. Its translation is CSARDQVAGDYNEQFF.

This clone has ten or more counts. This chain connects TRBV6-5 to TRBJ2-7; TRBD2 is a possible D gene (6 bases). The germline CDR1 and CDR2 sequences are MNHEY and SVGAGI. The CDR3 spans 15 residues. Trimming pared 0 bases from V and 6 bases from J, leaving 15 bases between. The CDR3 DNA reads TGTGCCAGCAGTTACTCCCGACAGACCGGGAGCGAGCAGTACTTC. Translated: CASSYSRQTGSEQYF.

CDR3 sequence (DNA): TGTGCCAGCAGCCAAGATTTTGGGGCCATGAACACTGAAGCTTTCTTT. It is translated as CASSQDFGAMNTEAFF. The rearrangement links TRBV3-1 to TRBJ1-1; D is perhaps TRBD1 (5 bases). The CDR3 has 16 amino acids. Per germline, CDR1 LGHDT and CDR2 YNNKEL (reference sequence). Deletions cut 0 bases from V and 0 bases from J, with 11 bases between. Complete variable domain (other parts from reference TRBV3-1 and TRBJ1-1): DTAVSQTPKYLVTQMGNDKSIKCEQNLGHDTMYWYKQDSKKFLKIMFSYNNKELIINETVPNRFSPKSPDKAHLNLHINSLELGDSAVYFCASSQDFGAMNTEAFFGQGTRLTVV.

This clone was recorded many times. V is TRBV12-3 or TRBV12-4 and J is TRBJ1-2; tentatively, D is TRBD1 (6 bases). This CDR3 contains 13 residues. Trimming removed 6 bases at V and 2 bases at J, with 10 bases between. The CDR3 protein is CASSAGQNYGYTF. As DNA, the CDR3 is TGTGCCAGCAGCGCCGGACAGAACTATGGCTACACCTTC.

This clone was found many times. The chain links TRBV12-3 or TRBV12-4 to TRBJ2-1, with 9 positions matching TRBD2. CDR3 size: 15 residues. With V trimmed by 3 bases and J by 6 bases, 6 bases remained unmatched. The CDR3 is CASSLVSGSVNEQFF. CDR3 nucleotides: TGTGCCAGCAGTTTGGTTAGCGGGAGTGTCAATGAGCAGTTCTTC.

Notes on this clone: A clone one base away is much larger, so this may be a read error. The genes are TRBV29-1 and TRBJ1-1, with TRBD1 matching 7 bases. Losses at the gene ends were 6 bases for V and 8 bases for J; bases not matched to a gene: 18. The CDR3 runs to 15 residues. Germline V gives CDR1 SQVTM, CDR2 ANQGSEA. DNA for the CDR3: TGCAGCGTGCCTAGGGGGCCCACCGAAGGTACCGAAGCTTTCTTT. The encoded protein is CSVPRGPTEGTEAFF.

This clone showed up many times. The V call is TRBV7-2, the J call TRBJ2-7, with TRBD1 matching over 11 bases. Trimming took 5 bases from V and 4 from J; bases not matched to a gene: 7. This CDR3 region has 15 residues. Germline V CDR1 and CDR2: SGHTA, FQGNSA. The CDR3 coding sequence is TGTGCCAGCAGCCTAACTGGGACAGGGGGGTACGAGCAGTACTTC. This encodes CASSLTGTGGYEQYF. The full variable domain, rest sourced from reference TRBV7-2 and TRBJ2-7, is GAGVSQSPSNKVTEKGKDVELRCDPISGHTALYWYRQSLGQGLEFLIYFQGNSAPDKSGLPSDRFSAERTGGSVSTLTIQRTQQEDSAVYLCASSLTGTGGYEQYFGPGTRLTVT.